Following are 25 T cell receptor beta chains from one sample sequenced in a study of spatial heterogeneity in lung cancer. Time point meaning: sample taken at primary tumor resection. Whole RNA, which was extracted from tumor, nontumor lung tissue or frozen PBMC, was sequenced without any cell sorting. TCRdb re-analysed the 5' RACE reads in MiXCR, keeping a single row per CDR3 protein. The sample has around 60,000 distinct CDR3 sequences; approximately 8.9% are singletons. Material: PBMCs, obtained at surgery. The origin of the receptors is a female donor with early-stage non-small cell lung cancer.

The chain has TRBV7-2 and TRBJ1-1, with TRBD1 matching 8 bases. With V trimmed by 1 base and J by 3 bases, 4 bases remained unmatched. This CDR3 spans 15 amino acids. Looked up from germline, CDR1 is SGHTA and CDR2 is FQGNSA. The CDR3 DNA reads as TGTGCCAGCAGCTTAGGGACAGGGATGTACACTGAAGCTTTCTTT. This translates into CASSLGTGMYTEAFF.

The chain couples TRBV5-6 to TRBJ1-4; a possible D gene is TRBD1 (5 bases). The germline V gene has CDR1 SGHDT and CDR2 YYEEEE. CDR3 size: 14 residues. The V end lost 2 bases, the J end lost 2 bases, and 7 bases lay between the germline ends. The DNA of the CDR3 is TGTGCCAGCAGCTTCAGGGCGACTAATGAAAAACTGTTTTTT. Protein product: CASSFRATNEKLFF.

This clonotype appeared a few times. The CDR3 loop reads CASRGPQETQYF. The CDR3 DNA sequence: TGTGCCAGCAGGGGCCCCCAAGAGACCCAGTACTTC. The chain has TRBV7-3 and TRBJ2-5; no clear D. The CDR3 contains 12 residues. Germline values: CDR1 SGHTA, CDR2 FQGTGA. V gave up 6 bases and J gave up 1 base, with 6 bases separating them. Full variable domain (outside the CDR3, taken from reference TRBV7-3 and TRBJ2-5): GAGVSQTPSNKVTEKGKYVELRCDPISGHTALYWYRQSLGQGPEFLIYFQGTGAADDSGLPNDRFFAVRPEGSVSTLKIQRTERGDSAVYLCASRGPQETQYFGPGTRLLVL.

On this clonotype: A much larger clone lies a single base off, so this may be a read error. The chain has TRBV7-9 and TRBJ2-7; D not resolved. CDR1 SEHNR and CDR2 FQNEAQ come from the germline V gene (reference sequence). The CDR3 consists of 13 residues. V was trimmed by 5 bases and J by 5 bases, leaving 13 bases between them. The CDR3 sequence: CASSLGVGDEQYV. The CDR3 nucleotides read TGTGCCAGCAGCCTTGGGGTAGGCGACGAGCAGTACGTC.

On this clonotype itself: A much more abundant neighbour one base away suggests this may be a read error. The chain is built from TRBV28 and TRBJ2-7, with 9 bases identical to TRBD1. Germline CDR1 is MDHEN and CDR2 is SYDVKM. The V and J ends lost 11 bases and 7 bases, in that order; junction bases with no gene match: 12. The CDR3 length is 13 residues. The CDR3 loop is CAGNLQGAGEQYF. CDR3 bases: TGTGCCGGCAACTTACAGGGGGCTGGAGAGCAGTACTTC.

This clonotype turned up a few times. The rearrangement links TRBV20-1 to TRBJ2-7, with 8 bases fitting TRBD1. The germline CDR1 and CDR2 sequences are DFQATT and SNEGSKA (reference sequence). The CDR3 sequence is 13 residues long. J lost 6 bases, V lost 3 bases, and 7 bases had no gene match. The CDR3 loop is CSASWTGRREQYF. The CDR3 DNA reads TGCAGTGCTAGTTGGACAGGGAGACGCGAGCAGTACTTC.

This clonotype was counted ten times or more. The chain recombines TRBV12-3 or TRBV12-4 with TRBJ2-6; a weak D match, TRBD1 (5 bases). The ends were cut back, 5 bases at V and 2 bases at J, with 13 bases in the middle. The CDR3 runs 16 residues. The CDR3 sequence: CASSPSRAAGANVLTF. The DNA of the CDR3 is TGTGCCAGCAGTCCCTCCAGGGCGGCTGGGGCCAACGTCCTGACTTTC.

Ten or more counts support this clonotype. The gene calls are TRBV9 and TRBJ2-3; 8 nucleotides match TRBD1. The CDR3 extends over 18 amino acids. The J segment lost 5 bases and the V segment lost 4 bases, leaving 18 bases of the junction unmatched. Germline V gives CDR1 SGDLS, CDR2 YYNGEE. This CDR3 is CASSIPRSGGMPLDTQYF. CDR3 bases: TGTGCCAGCAGCATCCCTCGCTCAGGGGGCATGCCTTTAGATACGCAGTATTTT. Together with reference TRBV9 and TRBJ2-3, the CDR3 gives the full variable domain: DSGVTQTPKHLITATGQRVTLRCSPRSGDLSVYWYQQSLDQGLQFLIQYYNGEERAKGNILERFSAQQFPDLHSELNLSSLELGDSALYFCASSIPRSGGMPLDTQYFGPGTRLTVL.

Only a few counts were recorded for this clonotype. This sequence joins TRBV11-2 and TRBJ1-4; D gene uncertain. The CDR3 length is 17 residues. Germline V gene sequence: CDR1 SGHAT, CDR2 FQNNGV. V shed 7 bases and J shed 6 bases, with 24 bases lying between them. The CDR3: CASTINHNRAPHEKLFF. CDR3 coding DNA: TGTGCCAGCACCATAAATCACAACAGAGCCCCGCATGAAAAACTGTTTTTT.

The V and J genes are TRBV20-1 and TRBJ1-4, with 8 bases that match TRBD1. Germline V gives CDR1 DFQATT, CDR2 SNEGSKA (reference sequence). The CDR3 totals 15 residues. The V and J ends lost 0 bases and 7 bases, in that order; junction bases with no gene match: 7. This CDR3 is CSARDLGRGREKLFF. For the CDR3, the DNA is TGCAGTGCTAGAGATCTTGGCAGGGGGCGTGAAAAACTGTTTTTT.

This clonotype was seen ten or more times. The chain recombines TRBV6-5 with TRBJ1-3; 8 bases are a match to TRBD1. CDR3 length: 15 residues. CDR1 and CDR2 (germline): MNHEY, SVGAGI. With V trimmed by 4 bases and J by 4 bases, 6 bases remained unmatched. The CDR3 DNA sequence: TGTGCCAGCAGTTCGGACAGGGCGCCAGGAAACACCATATATTTT. It translates to CASSSDRAPGNTIYF.

A few counts support this clonotype. This rearrangement joins TRBV20-1 to TRBJ1-6; 9 bases fit TRBD1. This CDR3 is built from 14 residues. Trimming removed 5 bases from V and 9 bases from J; junction bases left unmatched: 8. Germline V gene lookup returns CDR1 DFQATT and CDR2 SNEGSKA (reference sequence). The CDR3: CSARQGGIGSPLHF. The CDR3, as DNA: TGCAGTGCTCGACAGGGGGGTATAGGTTCACCCCTCCACTTT.

This clonotype was seen more than once but under ten times. J is TRBJ1-1 and V is TRBV6-5; D is possibly TRBD1 (6 bases). This CDR3 has 15 amino acids. V dropped 5 bases and J dropped 2 bases, with 15 bases sitting between them. Germline lookup yields CDR1 MNHEY and CDR2 SVGAGI. The CDR3 bases are TGTGCCAGCAGTCACCCCGACAGGAGTAACACTGAAGCTTTCTTT. It is translated as CASSHPDRSNTEAFF.

This clonotype came up many times. As DNA, the CDR3 is TGTGCCAGCAGTTACCGGCCCTCCTATGGCTACACCTTC. Amino acids: CASSYRPSYGYTF. This sequence joins TRBV6-5 and TRBJ1-2; no clear D. The CDR3 is 13 amino acids. Trimming removed 2 bases at V and 4 bases at J, with 8 bases between. Germline CDR1 MNHEY, CDR2 SVGAGI.

This clonotype was seen more than once but under ten times. The chain employs TRBV28 and TRBJ2-7; D is uncertain. The V gene's germline CDR1 is MDHEN and CDR2 SYDVKM. V lost 1 base and J 1 base, leaving 5 bases between the germline ends. This CDR3 is 13 amino acids long. The CDR3 DNA reads as TGTGCCAGCAGTTTATCACAATCCTACGAGCAGTACGTC. It encodes CASSLSQSYEQYV.

The chain uses TRBV20-1 and TRBJ2-2, with TRBD2 matching over 11 bases. Germline CDR1 DFQATT, CDR2 SNEGSKA (reference sequence). Trimming took 3 bases from V and 6 from J; bases not matched to a gene: 9. CDR3 length: 16 amino acids. CDR3 in DNA: TGCAGTGCTAGTCCCTATACTAGCGGGAGATCCGGGGAGCTGTTTTTT. Residues: CSASPYTSGRSGELFF.

A few counts support this clonotype. A much more abundant neighbour one base away suggests this may be a read error. This chain links TRBV4-2 with TRBJ2-7, with a tentative D call TRBD2 (5 bases). The CDR3 has 18 residues. The germline V gene has CDR1 LGHNA and CDR2 YNFKEQ. The CDR3 loop reads CTSSQEALSESMRNEQYF. In nucleotides, the CDR3 is TGTACCAGCAGCCAAGAGGCACTTAGCGAGTCAATGAGGAACGAGCAGTACTTC.

This clonotype was counted between two and nine times. CDR3 protein: CASSFSLRNTEAFF. The CDR3 nucleotides are TGTGCCAGCAGTTTCTCCCTCAGGAACACTGAAGCTTTCTTT. The V call is TRBV28, the J call TRBJ1-1; D is unresolved. Per the germline V gene, CDR1 is MDHEN and CDR2 is SYDVKM. V was cut by 3 bases and J by 1 base, with 9 bases left in between. This CDR3 region has 14 residues.

This clonotype was seen ten or more times. The chain employs TRBV5-1 and TRBJ1-4, with D unresolved. The CDR3 is made up of 13 amino acids. V lost 5 bases, J lost 8 bases, and 13 bases lay in between. The V gene's germline CDR1 is SGHRS and CDR2 YFSETQ. CDR3 in DNA: TGCGCCAGCAGTACCCCGGACGGAGAAAAACTGTTTTTT. Translating gives CASSTPDGEKLFF.

In its sample, this clonotype was seen many times. The J gene is TRBJ2-1, the V gene TRBV7-9; no clear D gene. The V end was cut by 4 bases, the J end by 7 bases, with 11 bases between. Germline assignment: CDR1 SEHNR and CDR2 FQNEAQ (reference sequence). The CDR3 is 13 residues long. Here the CDR3 DNA reads TGTGCCAGCAGCTCCCTAAGGCTGAATGAGCAGTTCTTC. Protein product: CASSSLRLNEQFF. The variable domain in full, completed from reference TRBV7-9 and TRBJ2-1, reads DTGVSQNPRHKITKRGQNVTFRCDPISEHNRLYWYRQTLGQGPEFLTYFQNEAQLEKSRLLSDRFSAERPKGSFSTLEIQRTEQGDSAMYLCASSSLRLNEQFFGPGTRLTVL.

The chain carries TRBV12-3 or TRBV12-4 and TRBJ2-2, with D tentatively TRBD1 or TRBD2 (5 bases each). Trimming cost V 5 bases and J 1 base, with 17 bases left between them. This CDR3 is built from 17 residues. This chain's CDR3 is CASSNRASQGNTGELFF. The DNA of the CDR3 is TGTGCCAGCAGTAATAGAGCTAGCCAGGGGAACACCGGGGAGCTGTTTTTT.

This clonotype showed up just a few times. The rearrangement uses TRBV3-1 and TRBJ1-2, with a tentative D call TRBD1 (5 bases). The V end was cut by 1 base, the J end by 2 bases, with 8 bases between. Germline V gene sequence: CDR1 LGHDT, CDR2 YNNKEL (reference sequence). The CDR3 covers 14 residues. The CDR3 nucleotides are TGTGCCAGCAGCCAAGTGGCAGGGAACTATGGCTACACCTTC. Amino acid sequence: CASSQVAGNYGYTF.

This clonotype was seen a few times. The CDR3 DNA reads as TGTGCCTTGAAAAGGGGTCGCACAGATACGCAGTATTTT. Its protein product is CALKRGRTDTQYF. The rearrangement links TRBV30 to TRBJ2-3, with D maybe TRBD1 (5 bases). CDR3 length equals 13 residues. Trimming removed 7 bases from V and 1 base from J, with 12 bases in between. Germline V lookup: CDR1 GTSNPN, CDR2 SVGIG (reference sequence).

This clonotype was counted only a few times. The chain is built from TRBV2 and TRBJ2-1; D possibly corresponds to TRBD2 (6 bases). The CDR3 spans 15 residues. Trimming pared 8 bases from V and 3 bases from J, leaving 17 bases between. Germline CDR1 and CDR2: SNHLY and FYNNEI. The CDR3 DNA follows: TGTGCCAGCCATCCCCTCCTCGGGGGCTACAATGAGCAGTTCTTC. Protein product: CASHPLLGGYNEQFF. Together with reference TRBV2 and TRBJ2-1, the CDR3 gives the full variable domain: EPEVTQTPSHQVTQMGQEVILRCVPISNHLYFYWYRQILGQKVEFLVSFYNNEISEKSEIFDDQFSVERPDGSNFTLKIRSTKLEDSAMYFCASHPLLGGYNEQFFGPGTRLTVL.

The table lists this clonotype with a few counts. J is TRBJ1-6 and V is TRBV7-3; D gene uncertain. Trimming removed 4 bases from V and 11 bases from J, with 15 bases in between. Germline-derived CDR1 and CDR2 are SGHTA and FQGTGA. The CDR3 has 14 residues. The CDR3 region has the DNA TGTGCCAGCAGCTCACAGCCCGGCGGAACACCCCTCCACTTT. Amino acid sequence: CASSSQPGGTPLHF.